What follows are 19 T cell receptor beta chains derived from one specimen sequenced in a study of neurological immune-mediated disorders. TCRdb fed the 5' RACE reads into MiXCR, producing one record per CDR3 protein. The sample has approximately 36,000 distinct CDR3 sequences, 12% to 15% seen once. Source material: PBMCs. These receptors were taken from a woman in her fifties or sixties with HTLV-1-associated myelopathy (HAM/TSP).

V is TRBV15 and J is TRBJ1-1; tentatively, D is TRBD1 (5 bases). Trimming shortened V by 3 bases and J by 5 bases, and 7 bases separated the two germline ends. CDR3 length: 12 residues. Germline CDR1 LNHNV, CDR2 YYDKDF (reference sequence). CDR3 sequence: CATSSRGTEAFF. The CDR3 DNA is TGTGCCACCAGCAGTAGGGGAACTGAAGCTTTCTTT.

This clonotype has ten or more counts. The chain links TRBV12-3 or TRBV12-4 to TRBJ1-5; TRBD1 matches at 7 bases. V lost 5 bases, J lost 4 bases, and 11 bases stayed unmatched. The CDR3 loop spans 16 amino acids. The CDR3 spells CASSRSTGSGNQPQHF. The CDR3 DNA reads as TGTGCCAGCAGTAGATCGACAGGGAGCGGAAATCAGCCCCAGCATTTT.

This sequence joins TRBV12-3 or TRBV12-4 and TRBJ2-1; D possibly corresponds to TRBD1 (6 bases). The CDR3 runs to 15 residues. V lost 9 bases and J lost 0, with 15 bases in between. This chain's CDR3 is CASSVQGSSYNEQFF. The CDR3 DNA reads TGTGCCAGTTCCGTCCAGGGGAGCTCCTACAATGAGCAGTTCTTC.

This clonotype occurred many times. V gene TRBV3-1 combines with J gene TRBJ1-1; D not resolved. Germline V gives CDR1 LGHDT, CDR2 YNNKEL (reference sequence). The CDR3 is 13 amino acids. V was shortened by 3 bases and J by 4 bases, with 9 bases between the two germline ends. The CDR3 DNA reads as TGTGCCAGCAGCCATGCAGCTAGCACTGAAGCTTTCTTT. This encodes CASSHAASTEAFF.

In this sample, this clonotype turned up many times. The chain combines TRBV12-3 or TRBV12-4 with TRBJ2-6; TRBD1 matches 9 bases. The CDR3 has 17 amino acids. Trimming took 5 bases from V and 0 from J; bases not matched to a gene: 5. Here the CDR3 reads CASSRTGASSGANVLTF. The CDR3 DNA is TGTGCCAGCAGTAGGACAGGGGCAAGCTCTGGGGCCAACGTCCTGACTTTC.

The sample holds many counts of this clonotype. The genes are TRBV27 and TRBJ2-7; no clear D gene. This CDR3 is built from 14 residues. The germline V gene encodes CDR1 MNHEY and CDR2 SMNVEV (reference sequence). Trimming pared 5 bases from V and 3 bases from J, leaving 14 bases between. CDR3 coding DNA: TGTGCCAGCAGTCCTAACCACGGATTCTACGAGCAGTACGTC. Its translation is CASSPNHGFYEQYV.

This clonotype was detected ten times or more. V gene TRBV6-5 combines with J gene TRBJ1-5; 7 bases agree with TRBD1. CDR3 length equals 15 residues. CDR1 is MNHEY, CDR2 SVGAGI, per germline. V dropped 5 bases and J dropped 4; count of bases not matched to a gene: 8. Written as DNA, the CDR3 is TGTGCCAGCAGTATACAGGGGCTCCCAAATCAGCCCCAGCATTTT. It translates to CASSIQGLPNQPQHF.

This clonotype has ten or more counts. This sequence joins TRBV10-3 and TRBJ2-1, with 9 bases matching TRBD1. The CDR3 totals 13 residues. J lost 5 bases, V lost 10 bases, and 6 bases had no gene match. Germline CDR1 reads ENHRY; CDR2 reads SYGVKD. The CDR3 sequence: CASTGGPNNEQFF. The CDR3 DNA sequence: TGTGCCAGTACAGGGGGCCCTAACAATGAGCAGTTCTTC.

At least ten counts were recorded for this clonotype. This chain connects TRBV19 to TRBJ2-2, with D possibly TRBD2 on 6 matching bases. The CDR3 has 17 amino acids. The germline V gene has CDR1 LNHDA and CDR2 SQIVND (reference sequence). Trimming pared 1 base from V and 4 bases from J, leaving 16 bases between. The CDR3 spells CASSIGRAGRGTGELFF. The CDR3 DNA is TGTGCCAGTAGTATAGGGAGGGCCGGTCGGGGCACCGGGGAGCTGTTTTTT. The variable domain in full, completed from reference TRBV19 and TRBJ2-2, reads DGGITQSPKYLFRKEGQNVTLSCEQNLNHDAMYWYRQDPGQGLRLIYYSQIVNDFQKGDIAEGYSVSREKKESFPLTVTSAQKNPTAFYLCASSIGRAGRGTGELFFGEGSRLTVL.

Many counts were recorded for this clonotype. The chain links TRBV7-2 to TRBJ1-1; D ambiguous. Germline lookup yields CDR1 SGHTA and CDR2 FQGNSA. V gave up 2 bases and J gave up 1 base, with 8 bases separating them. This CDR3 is 14 amino acids long. CDR3 loop: CASSLSAQNTEAFF. CDR3 bases: TGTGCCAGCAGCTTATCCGCCCAGAACACTGAAGCTTTCTTT.

This clonotype was counted ten times or more. The rearrangement uses TRBV20-1 and TRBJ2-2, with D possibly matching TRBD1 (6 bases). The CDR3 spans 17 residues. Germline V CDR1 and CDR2: DFQATT, SNEGSKA (reference sequence). V was shortened by 0 bases and J by 6 bases, with 20 bases between the two germline ends. CDR3 nucleotide sequence: TGCAGTGCTAGAGATCCGCTGGGCAGGGGCAACGCCGGGGAGCTGTTTTTT. Protein: CSARDPLGRGNAGELFF.

This clonotype was seen many times. The CDR3 sequence: CASSPGTGANQPQHF. CDR3 sequence (DNA): TGCGCCAGCAGCCCCGGGACAGGGGCAAATCAGCCCCAGCATTTT. The rearrangement uses TRBV5-1 and TRBJ1-5; 10 bases fit TRBD1. The V gene end was trimmed by 4 bases and the J gene end by 4 bases; junction bases not matched to a gene: 5. CDR3 size: 15 residues. Germline values: CDR1 SGHRS, CDR2 YFSETQ.

The sample holds many counts of this clonotype. The chain recombines TRBV5-1 with TRBJ1-1, with a tentative D call TRBD1 (6 bases). The ends were cut back, 9 bases at V and 0 bases at J, with 12 bases in the middle. This CDR3 is built from 13 residues. The germline V gene encodes CDR1 SGHRS and CDR2 YFSETQ. Here the CDR3 reads CATRTAMNTEAFF. CDR3 nucleotide sequence: TGCGCCACCCGGACAGCAATGAACACTGAAGCTTTCTTT.

This clonotype was observed many times. The chain uses TRBV12-3 or TRBV12-4 and TRBJ1-1; 8 bases are a match to TRBD1. The CDR3 is 13 amino acids. J lost 7 bases, V lost 3 bases, and 4 bases had no gene match. DNA of the CDR3: TGTGCCAGCAGTTTGTCAGGGGGCATTGAAGCTTTCTTT. Protein sequence: CASSLSGGIEAFF.

This clonotype is labeled as medium-sized. V usage is TRBV5-8 and J usage is TRBJ1-1; the D is unclear. Trimming cost V 0 bases and J 0 bases, with 15 bases left between them. CDR1 SGHTS and CDR2 YDEGEE come from the germline V gene. This CDR3 is 17 amino acids long. CDR3 in DNA: TGTGCCAGCAGCTTGGTTACAAACACAAGGGTGAACACTGAAGCTTTCTTT. Translating it yields CASSLVTNTRVNTEAFF. The full variable domain, in which reference TRBV5-8 and TRBJ1-1 provide the parts outside the CDR3, is EAGVTQSPTHLIKTRGQQATLRCSPISGHTSVYWYQQALGLGLQFLLWYDEGEERNRGNFPPRFSGRQFPNYSSELNVNALELEDSALYLCASSLVTNTRVNTEAFFGQGTRLTVV.

This clonotype was recorded at least ten times. This chain links TRBV6-5 with TRBJ2-1, with 11 bases that match TRBD2. This CDR3 contains 16 residues. Germline V gene lookup returns CDR1 MNHEY and CDR2 SVGAGI. The J segment lost 7 bases and the V segment lost 6 bases, leaving 11 bases of the junction unmatched. CDR3 nucleotides: TGTGCCAGCAGCCTCCAGGTTTTAGCGGGGGGGAATGAGCAGTTCTTC. The encoded protein is CASSLQVLAGGNEQFF.

This clonotype has at least ten counts. The DNA for the CDR3 is TGTGCCAGCAGTGGTTTAAGGCTTTGGAACACCGGGGAGCTGTTTTTT. It specifies CASSGLRLWNTGELFF. The chain carries TRBV6-5 and TRBJ2-2; unclear D gene. V was shortened by 5 bases and J by 1 base, with 14 bases between the two germline ends. Germline V CDR1 and CDR2: MNHEY, SVGAGI. CDR3 size: 16 residues.

This clonotype was recorded many times. The chain employs TRBV7-2 and TRBJ1-2; no clear D gene. Trimming cost V 1 base and J 1 base, with 16 bases left between them. The CDR3 runs 17 residues. Germline loops: CDR1 SGHTA, CDR2 FQGNSA. CDR3 nucleotides: TGTGCCAGCAGCTTAGTTGGCGGATCCGCTGATAACTATGGCTACACCTTC. Protein: CASSLVGGSADNYGYTF.

The sample holds many counts of this clonotype. This CDR3 is CSARVAPNQPQHF. DNA for the CDR3: TGCAGTGCTAGAGTAGCCCCCAATCAGCCCCAGCATTTT. V is TRBV20-1 and J is TRBJ1-5; no definite D call. This CDR3 is built from 13 residues. V lost 1 base and J lost 3, with 7 bases in between. The V gene's germline CDR1 is DFQATT and CDR2 SNEGSKA (reference sequence).